This passage covers 15 T cell receptor beta chains from one sample sequenced in a study of T cells in Graves' hyperthyroidism and ophthalmopathy. Researchers amplified the TCR beta CDR3 regions from RNA transcripts. HTBI primers drove first-round RT-PCR of the TCR CDR3. TCRdb re-derived calls from the multiplex PCR reads in MiXCR, one entry per CDR3 protein. Of 500,000 to 650,000 distinct CDR3 sequences listed, roughly 15% were seen once; the top ten hold under 15%. Sequenced: blood. These receptors were collected from a woman between 45 and 65 years old with Graves' ophthalmopathy.

Details on this clonotype: The germline gene is not matched at one end of the junction; a read error may be the cause. This rearrangement joins TRBV7-9 to TRBJ1-1; D uncertain. Germline assignment: CDR1 SEHNR and CDR2 FQNEAQ (reference sequence). The CDR3 has 14 residues. The CDR3 DNA reads TGTGCCAGCAGCTTAGTATTGCGCAGGACTGAAGCTTCCTTT. Protein product: CASSLVLRRTEASF.

In its sample, this clonotype was seen many times. This rearrangement joins TRBV25-1 to TRBJ2-3; weak D call: TRBD1 (6 bases). V shed 0 bases and J shed 3 bases, with 16 bases lying between them. The CDR3 consists of 17 residues. Germline V gives CDR1 MGHDK, CDR2 SYGVNS. Here the CDR3 DNA reads TGTGCCAGCAGTGAATATGGGGGAAGAGGGGGAACAGATACGCAGTATTTT. Protein: CASSEYGGRGGTDTQYF.

This clonotype was counted many times. The V gene is TRBV24-1, the J gene TRBJ2-2; D is uncertain. V was trimmed by 6 bases and J by 1 base, leaving 8 bases between them. This CDR3 is built from 14 residues. Per germline, CDR1 KGHDR and CDR2 SFDVKD. The CDR3 here is CATSRRRNTGELFF. CDR3 DNA: TGTGCCACCAGTAGAAGAAGGAACACCGGGGAGCTGTTTTTT.

This clonotype has more than one count but fewer than ten. The rearrangement uses TRBV7-9 and TRBJ2-7; D not certain. The CDR3 spans 11 residues. Trimming stripped 5 bases from V and 6 bases from J, with 8 bases between. Germline-derived CDR1 and CDR2 are SEHNR and FQNEAQ (reference sequence). The CDR3 sequence is CASSTSREQYF. The CDR3 DNA sequence: TGTGCCAGCAGCACCTCTCGCGAGCAGTACTTC.

This clonotype was recorded many times. The rearrangement links TRBV20-1 to TRBJ2-3; 16 nucleotides match TRBD2. The germline gives CDR1 DFQATT, CDR2 SNEGSKA (reference sequence). The CDR3 is 18 amino acids. Losses at the gene ends were 1 base for V and 3 bases for J; bases not matched to a gene: 7. CDR3 region: CSARGGTSGRADTDTQYF. DNA for the CDR3: TGCAGTGCTAGAGGCGGGACTAGCGGGAGGGCCGATACAGATACGCAGTATTTT.

This clonotype was counted many times. The V gene is TRBV20-1, the J gene TRBJ2-5; 9 positions agree with TRBD2. The CDR3 runs to 13 residues. J was trimmed by 5 bases and V by 3 bases; bases with no gene match: 4. Germline V gene lookup returns CDR1 DFQATT and CDR2 SNEGSKA (reference sequence). The CDR3 bases are TGCAGTGCTAGTGCGGGAGGGGGCGAGACCCAGTACTTC. Residues: CSASAGGGETQYF.

In this sample, this clonotype turned up many times. J is TRBJ2-5 and V is TRBV30; the D is unclear. This CDR3 is 12 amino acids long. V was trimmed by 2 bases and J by 5 bases, leaving 9 bases between them. Germline V gene lookup returns CDR1 GTSNPN and CDR2 SVGIG (reference sequence). CDR3 sequence reads: CAWSQLWETQYF. CDR3 nucleotides: TGTGCCTGGAGTCAGCTTTGGGAGACCCAGTACTTC.

This clonotype was counted ten times or more. The junction departs from germline at one end; a sequencing error may be responsible. The CDR3 bases are TGTGCCAGCAGTTCCTGGACAGGGGGCATTTTAAACCCGAATCAGCCTCAGCATTTT. Protein: CASSSWTGGILNPNQPQHF. This chain uses TRBV12-3 or TRBV12-4 with TRBJ1-5; 11 bases match TRBD1. The CDR3 length is 19 residues.

The rearrangement links TRBV20-1 to TRBJ2-6; 11 bases match TRBD1. After removal of 4 bases from V and 2 bases from J, the junction contained 7 bases not matched to a gene. This CDR3 has 17 residues. Germline V CDR1 and CDR2: DFQATT, SNEGSKA (reference sequence). This CDR3 reads CSANPGQGGAGANVLTF. The CDR3, as DNA: TGCAGTGCTAACCCGGGACAGGGGGGGGCTGGGGCCAACGTCCTGACTTTC.

This clonotype was counted a few times. The chain employs TRBV3-1 and TRBJ2-1; TRBD1 matches 7 bases. This CDR3 region has 16 residues. Trimming removed 0 bases from V and 5 bases from J; junction bases left unmatched: 7. The germline V gene has CDR1 LGHDT and CDR2 YNNKEL (reference sequence). The CDR3, as DNA: TGTGCCAGCAGCCAAGATAATAGGGGGCCCCACAATGAGCAGTTCTTC. This sequence encodes CASSQDNRGPHNEQFF.

The chain employs TRBV30 and TRBJ2-3; 9 bases are shared with TRBD2. The CDR3 sequence is 16 residues long. Looked up from germline, CDR1 is GTSNPN and CDR2 is SVGIG (reference sequence). The V segment lost 5 bases and the J segment 1 base; nucleotides outside the gene matches: 10. CDR3 protein: CAWSGIAGVGTDTQYF. In nucleotides, the CDR3 is TGTGCCTGGTCGGGAATAGCGGGAGTGGGCACAGATACGCAGTATTTT.

This clonotype was detected ten times or more. The rearrangement uses TRBV24-1 and TRBJ1-3, with 8 bases fitting TRBD1. Per the germline V gene, CDR1 is KGHDR and CDR2 is SFDVKD. CDR3 size: 17 residues. Trimming cost V 9 bases and J 3 bases; bases outside gene matches: 15. The CDR3 coding sequence is TGTGCCACCGTCGACCCGGGACAGGCTCAAAGTGGAAACACCATATATTTT. This codes for CATVDPGQAQSGNTIYF.

The chain employs TRBV4-3 and TRBJ2-2; D not certain. Germline V lookup: CDR1 LGHNA, CDR2 YSLEER. Trimming shortened V by 4 bases and J by 3 bases, and 9 bases separated the two germline ends. The CDR3 covers 14 residues. CDR3 DNA: TGCGCCAGCAGCCCAGATCCCGACACCGGGGAGCTGTTTTTT. This codes for CASSPDPDTGELFF.

This clonotype was recorded many times. J is TRBJ1-5 and V is TRBV15; 10 bases fit TRBD1. The CDR3 is made up of 13 amino acids. CDR1 LNHNV and CDR2 YYDKDF come from the germline V gene (reference sequence). The junction had 4 bases not matched to a gene; V was cut back by 9 bases and J by 5 bases. CDR3: CATGTGVDQPQHF. For the CDR3, the DNA is TGTGCCACGGGGACAGGGGTTGATCAGCCCCAGCATTTT. Complete variable domain (other parts from reference TRBV15 and TRBJ1-5): DAMVIQNPRYQVTQFGKPVTLSCSQTLNHNVMYWYQQKSSQAPKLLFHYYDKDFNNEADTPDNFQSRRPNTSFCFLDIRSPGLGDTAMYLCATGTGVDQPQHFGDGTRLSIL.

This clonotype came up many times. The chain uses TRBV30 and TRBJ2-7; weak D call: TRBD2 (5 bases). The CDR3 loop spans 15 amino acids. Germline CDR1 and CDR2: GTSNPN and SVGIG (reference sequence). The V gene lost 3 bases and the J gene lost 1 base, with 16 bases spanning the gap. The CDR3 region has the DNA TGTGCCTGGAGGAGGGCCCCAGCTCGATCCTACGAGCAGTACTTC. Encoded protein: CAWRRAPARSYEQYF.